The 32 T cell receptor beta chains given below trace back to one sample, sequenced in a study of cytomegalovirus exposure and HLA in healthy donors. PCR primers comprised 60 Vbeta and 13 Jbeta primers. Repertoires were generated with immunoSEQ multiplex PCR, while TCRdb's copy carries only in-frame clones and drops some. The profile shows about 82,000 clones, 90% of them singletons. Sequencing input: PBMCs. The receptors come from a man between 18 and 29 years old in good health and CMV-seronegative.

As to this clone: Other DNA sequences in the sample encode the same CDR3. This chain links TRBV13 with TRBJ1-1, with TRBD1 matching over 7 bases. Germline V gives CDR1 PRHDT, CDR2 FYEKMQ (reference sequence). Trimming at V came to 5 bases and at J to 2 bases, leaving 2 bases not matched to a gene. The CDR3 has 13 residues. The CDR3 reads CASSRTGNTEAFF. Written as DNA, the CDR3 is TGTGCCAGCAGCCGGACAGGAAACACTGAAGCTTTCTTT.

The chain couples TRBV19 to TRBJ2-5; D gene unclear. The DNA end is more similar to TRBJ2-7, so the J call may be wrong. CDR3 size: 12 residues. Germline V lookup: CDR1 LNHDA, CDR2 SQIVND (reference sequence). The CDR3, as DNA: TGTGCCAGTAGTATAGGAGGCTACGAGCAGTACTTC. It codes for CASSIGGYEQYF.

The chain is built from TRBV10-1 and TRBJ2-3; TRBD2 matches at 8 bases. The CDR3 has 19 residues. V lost 1 base and J lost 4; bases outside the gene matches: 16. The germline CDR1 and CDR2 sequences are WNHNN and SYGVQD (reference sequence). CDR3 residues: CASSEYSSQRERFPDTQYF. In DNA, the CDR3 is TGCGCCAGCAGTGAGTATTCCTCTCAGCGGGAGAGGTTCCCAGATACGCAGTATTTT.

V usage is TRBV4-3 and J usage is TRBJ2-4; tentatively, D is TRBD1 (5 bases). The CDR3 has 15 residues. The germline V gene has CDR1 LGHNA and CDR2 YSLEER. V was cut by 1 base and J by 3 bases, with 10 bases left in between. The CDR3 nucleotides read TGCGCCAGCAGCCAAGGTACAGGTATCAAAAACATTCAGTACTTC. This translates into CASSQGTGIKNIQYF.

The chain uses TRBV7-9 and TRBJ1-1, with D perhaps TRBD1 (5 bases). CDR3 length: 15 amino acids. CDR1 SEHNR and CDR2 FQNEAQ come from the germline V gene (reference sequence). Trimming stripped 5 bases from V and 0 bases from J, with 13 bases between. The CDR3 here is CASSRPEGVNTEAFF. In DNA form, the CDR3 reads TGTGCCAGCAGCCGGCCCGAAGGGGTGAACACTGAAGCTTTCTTT.

The chain couples TRBV18 to TRBJ2-2, with a tentative D call TRBD2 (7 bases). This CDR3 has 16 residues. V lost 3 bases and J 3 bases, leaving 14 bases between the germline ends. Germline V gives CDR1 KGHSH, CDR2 LQKENI. In DNA form, the CDR3 reads TGTGCCAGCTCACCCCTCGGCGGGGGCGACACCGGGGAGCTGTTTTTT. Protein product: CASSPLGGGDTGELFF.

The chain employs TRBV11-2 and TRBJ2-5, with 7 bases lining up with TRBD1. The end of the DNA fits TRBJ2-7 better, so the J call may be wrong. This CDR3 is built from 15 residues. CDR1 and CDR2 (germline): SGHAT, FQNNGV. The chain's CDR3 is CATRGRGQGVYEQYF. The CDR3 region has the DNA TGTGCCACCCGGGGAAGAGGCCAGGGGGTCTACGAGCAGTACTTC.

The chain uses TRBV7-9 and TRBJ1-1, with D possibly matching TRBD1 (6 bases). The V gene's germline CDR1 is SEHNR and CDR2 FQNEAQ (reference sequence). This CDR3 spans 13 amino acids. V gave up 3 bases and J gave up 2 bases, with 7 bases separating them. CDR3 protein: CASSLGANTEAFF. The CDR3 bases are TGTGCCAGCAGCTTGGGGGCTAACACTGAAGCTTTCTTT. Drawing the rest from reference TRBV7-9 and TRBJ1-1, the complete variable domain is DTGVSQNPRHKITKRGQNVTFRCDPISEHNRLYWYRQTLGQGPEFLTYFQNEAQLEKSRLLSDRFSAERPKGSFSTLEIQRTEQGDSAMYLCASSLGANTEAFFGQGTRLTVV.

This rearrangement joins TRBV2 to TRBJ2-7, with 8 bases that match TRBD2. V shed 5 bases and J 5 bases; nucleotides not matched to a gene: 8. From germline, CDR1 is SNHLY and CDR2 FYNNEI. This CDR3 spans 14 amino acids. The CDR3 DNA reads as TGTGCCAGCAGTAGGACCGGGGGGGTCAACGAGCAGTACTTC. It specifies CASSRTGGVNEQYF. Full variable domain (outside the CDR3, taken from reference TRBV2 and TRBJ2-7): EPEVTQTPSHQVTQMGQEVILRCVPISNHLYFYWYRQILGQKVEFLVSFYNNEISEKSEIFDDQFSVERPDGSNFTLKIRSTKLEDSAMYFCASSRTGGVNEQYFGPGTRLTVT.

V usage is TRBV18 and J usage is TRBJ1-3; D is perhaps TRBD1 (6 bases). V was cut by 2 bases and J by 6 bases, with 20 bases left in between. Germline-derived CDR1 and CDR2 are KGHSH and LQKENI. There are 17 residues in the CDR3. The CDR3 loop is CASSPTPTGPSVNTIYF. The CDR3, as DNA: TGTGCCAGCTCACCAACCCCGACAGGCCCGTCGGTAAACACCATATATTTT.

The chain combines TRBV5-8 with TRBJ1-5; maybe TRBD1 (5 bases). Germline CDR1 reads SGHTS; CDR2 reads YDEGEE. This CDR3 contains 15 residues. V lost 6 bases, J lost 4 bases, and 17 bases lay in between. CDR3 residues: CASTRGSSQNQPQHF. The CDR3 DNA reads TGTGCCAGCACGCGGGGGTCTAGCCAGAATCAGCCCCAGCATTTT.

This clone turned up a few times. This sequence joins TRBV5-1 and TRBJ2-6; D gene ambiguous. In germline, CDR1 is SGHRS, CDR2 YFSETQ. V shed 0 bases and J shed 0 bases, with 4 bases lying between them. This CDR3 contains 15 residues. This CDR3 reads CASSLGVSGANVLTF. In DNA form, the CDR3 reads TGCGCCAGCAGCTTGGGAGTCTCTGGGGCCAACGTCCTGACTTTC.

This clone was counted a few times. This chain joins TRBV2 and TRBJ2-3; maybe TRBD2 (6 bases). The germline V and J ends were trimmed by 3 bases and 1 base, with 11 bases remaining between them. The CDR3 length is 15 residues. In germline, CDR1 is SNHLY, CDR2 FYNNEI. DNA of the CDR3: TGTGCCAGCAGTGACCCCGGGGGTGGCACAGATACGCAGTATTTT. It translates to CASSDPGGGTDTQYF.

The chain uses TRBV7-2 and TRBJ2-5; TRBD1 aligns across 11 bases. CDR1 SGHTA and CDR2 FQGNSA come from the germline V gene. V lost 5 bases and J lost 5; bases outside the gene matches: 4. CDR3 length: 14 amino acids. The CDR3 nucleotides are TGTGCCAGCAGCGAGGACAGGGGGCGGGAGACCCAGTACTTC. It codes for CASSEDRGRETQYF.

The V gene is TRBV7-3, the J gene TRBJ2-1; 10 bases are shared with TRBD2. Trimming removed 5 bases from V and 4 bases from J; junction bases left unmatched: 5. The CDR3 sequence is 15 residues long. Germline V gene sequence: CDR1 SGHTA, CDR2 FQGTGA. The DNA for the CDR3 is TGTGCCAGCAGCCAACTAGCGGGACCTTACAATGAGCAGTTCTTC. This translates into CASSQLAGPYNEQFF.

The chain couples TRBV6-5 to TRBJ2-7, with 9 nucleotides matching TRBD1. The CDR3 is 15 residues long. V shed 5 bases, J shed 0 bases, and the junction held 5 bases outside the gene matches. Germline V lookup: CDR1 MNHEY, CDR2 SVGAGI. CDR3 in DNA: TGTGCCAGCAGTCCTGGGACAGGGAGCTCCTACGAGCAGTACTTC. Protein: CASSPGTGSSYEQYF.

This chain joins TRBV7-9 and TRBJ2-7, with TRBD2 matching over 7 bases. The CDR3 spans 18 residues. Germline assignment: CDR1 SEHNR and CDR2 FQNEAQ (reference sequence). J was trimmed by 1 base and V by 2 bases; bases with no gene match: 14. CDR3: CASSLPSPGGSGSYEQYF. The CDR3 DNA is TGTGCCAGCAGCTTACCATCCCCTGGCGGGAGCGGGTCCTACGAGCAGTACTTC.

The rearrangement uses TRBV7-7 and TRBJ2-7, with TRBD1 identical over 9 bases. CDR1 is SSHAT and CDR2 is FNYEAQ in the germline V gene (reference sequence). The CDR3 is made up of 14 amino acids. CDR3 residues: CASSIGTGLHEQYF. DNA for the CDR3: TGTGCTAGCTCTATCGGGACAGGGTTACACGAGCAGTACTTC. Combining the CDR3 with reference TRBV7-7 and TRBJ2-7 gives the whole variable domain GAGVSQSPRYKVTKRGQDVTLRCDPISSHATLYWYQQALGQGPEFLTYFNYEAQPDKSGLPSDRFSAERPEGSISTLTIQRTEQRDSAMYRCASSIGTGLHEQYFGPGTRLTVT.

The rearrangement joins TRBV19 to TRBJ1-1; 7 bases map to TRBD1. The CDR3 is 13 residues long. Germline V gene data show CDR1 as LNHDA and CDR2 as SQIVND (reference sequence). J lost 5 bases, V lost 6 bases, and 6 bases had no gene match. The CDR3 is CASRTQGGTEAFF. As DNA, the CDR3 is TGTGCCAGTAGGACTCAGGGGGGTACTGAAGCTTTCTTT.

This rearrangement joins TRBV6-6 to TRBJ2-7; 7 nucleotides agree with TRBD2. Germline V CDR1 and CDR2: MNHNY, SVGAGI (reference sequence). After removal of 6 bases from V and 3 bases from J, the junction contained 8 bases not matched to a gene. The CDR3 has 14 residues. The CDR3: CASSTGRDYYEQYF. CDR3 in DNA: TGTGCCAGCAGCACGGGACGGGACTACTACGAGCAGTACTTC.

The chain combines TRBV18 with TRBJ2-1; possibly TRBD1 for D (6 bases). Trimming took off 5 bases at V and 7 bases at J, with 9 bases between the two ends. The CDR3 extends over 12 amino acids. CDR1 is KGHSH, CDR2 LQKENI, per germline. CDR3 DNA: TGTGCCAGCTCATCGCAGGGGAATGAGCAGTTCTTC. Translation: CASSSQGNEQFF.

The chain carries TRBV7-9 and TRBJ2-1; 11 nucleotides line up with TRBD2. The CDR3 is 15 residues long. Losses at the gene ends were 5 bases for V and 8 bases for J; bases not matched to a gene: 8. Germline CDR1 SEHNR, CDR2 FQNEAQ (reference sequence). CDR3 in DNA: TGTGCCAGCAGCACTCTAGCGGGAGGACCGGATGAGCAGTTCTTC. As protein: CASSTLAGGPDEQFF.

This sequence joins TRBV5-1 and TRBJ2-5, with 8 bases lining up with TRBD1. The trim removed 4 bases at V and 4 bases at J, leaving 9 bases unmatched. CDR1 and CDR2 from the germline V gene are SGHRS and YFSETQ. CDR3 size: 15 residues. The CDR3 protein is CASSLTDRAGETQYF. CDR3 DNA: TGCGCCAGCAGCCTAACGGACAGGGCGGGAGAGACCCAGTACTTC.

The chain employs TRBV15 and TRBJ1-1; 7 bases map to TRBD1. The V and J ends lost 3 bases and 5 bases, in that order; junction bases with no gene match: 3. Germline assignment: CDR1 LNHNV and CDR2 YYDKDF (reference sequence). This CDR3 has 13 residues. The CDR3 region is CATSSTGETEAFF. The CDR3 DNA follows: TGTGCCACCAGCAGTACAGGGGAAACTGAAGCTTTCTTT. Based on the CDR3 plus reference TRBV15 and TRBJ1-1, the full variable domain is DAMVIQNPRYQVTQFGKPVTLSCSQTLNHNVMYWYQQKSSQAPKLLFHYYDKDFNNEADTPDNFQSRRPNTSFCFLDIRSPGLGDTAMYLCATSSTGETEAFFGQGTRLTVV.

The chain joins TRBV11-2 to TRBJ2-4; 10 positions match TRBD2. The CDR3 has 18 residues. CDR1 is SGHAT, CDR2 FQNNGV, per germline. V lost 1 base, J lost 6 bases, and 12 bases stayed unmatched. The CDR3, as DNA: TGTGCCAGCAGCTTAGTAGGTAGCGGGAGGCCGCCCTCAAACATTCAGTACTTC. This translates into CASSLVGSGRPPSNIQYF.

The chain recombines TRBV21-1 with TRBJ2-7; the DNA was not used to check the table's D call, TRBD2. TRBV21-1 is annotated as a pseudogene. CDR3 length equals 16 residues. The CDR3 DNA reads as TGTGCCAGCAGCTCCTCCATCGGGTCAACCCGCTACGAGCAGTACTTC. This gives the protein CASSSSIGSTRYEQYF.

The genes are TRBV5-4 and TRBJ2-1; 16 bases map to TRBD2. Germline CDR1 SGHNT, CDR2 YYREEE (reference sequence). The J segment lost 9 bases and the V segment lost 4 bases, leaving 4 bases of the junction unmatched. This CDR3 comprises 15 residues. This CDR3 reads CASSPGTSGRGEQFF. Here the CDR3 DNA reads TGTGCCAGCAGCCCCGGGACTAGCGGGAGGGGTGAGCAGTTCTTC.

The chain is built from TRBV6-6 and TRBJ2-5, with 11 bases matching TRBD1. Germline lookup yields CDR1 MNHNY and CDR2 SVGAGI (reference sequence). CDR3 length equals 15 residues. The V segment lost 4 bases and the J segment 5 bases; nucleotides outside the gene matches: 6. The CDR3 DNA reads as TGTGCCAGCAGTTCACCGGGACAGGGGGATGAGACCCAGTACTTC. Amino acid sequence: CASSSPGQGDETQYF.

CDR3 residues: CASSSSELARGDTQYF. CDR3 in DNA: TGCGCCAGCAGCTCATCCGAGCTAGCGCGGGGAGATACGCAGTATTTT. The rearrangement joins TRBV5-1 to TRBJ2-3; tentatively, D is TRBD2 (6 bases). The V end was cut by 3 bases, the J end by 5 bases, with 19 bases between. Germline values: CDR1 SGHRS, CDR2 YFSETQ. This CDR3 is built from 16 residues.

The rearrangement uses TRBV7-2 and TRBJ2-3, with D tentatively TRBD1 (6 bases). The V and J ends lost 5 bases and 6 bases respectively, with 12 bases between them. This CDR3 is built from 13 residues. Looked up from germline, CDR1 is SGHTA and CDR2 is FQGNSA. The CDR3 nucleotides read TGTGCCAGCAGCCCACAGGGAAGGGATACGCAGTATTTT. This sequence encodes CASSPQGRDTQYF.

The V call is TRBV9, the J call TRBJ2-2; D perhaps matches TRBD1 (6 bases). Germline V lookup: CDR1 SGDLS, CDR2 YYNGEE. The CDR3 loop spans 17 amino acids. V lost 6 bases to trimming and J lost 1 base, with 19 bases between them. For the CDR3, the DNA is TGTGCCAGCACCCTAACAGGGCGGCCGAGGAACACCGGGGAGCTGTTTTTT. This sequence encodes CASTLTGRPRNTGELFF.

V is TRBV5-4 and J is TRBJ2-2; D not resolved. The CDR3 length is 17 residues. CDR1 and CDR2 from the germline V gene are SGHNT and YYREEE (reference sequence). The V gene lost 2 bases and the J gene lost 2 bases, with 16 bases spanning the gap. The CDR3 reads CASSFEAWRSNTGELFF. DNA for the CDR3: TGTGCCAGCAGCTTCGAGGCTTGGCGGTCTAACACCGGGGAGCTGTTTTTT.